What follows is one T cell receptor beta chain and its context. Its antigen is not known. The entry originates in a study of T cell responses to AZD1222 COVID-19 vaccine. The study, taken as a whole, reports: It was only a handful of AZD1222 recipients who were seropositive at baseline. Clonal diversity was possibly underestimated, and the donors were mostly white British, with more females. None of the repertoires were sampled until the peak T cell response had passed.

The table came from immunoSEQ multiplex PCR; TCRdb's copy has only in-frame clones and leaves some out. Among about 110,000 clones listed, roughly 80% were seen once. Sequences were derived from peripheral blood, sampled on day 0 of AZD1222 vaccination. The sequence was collected from an adult in good health.

CDR3 loop: CASSLRDTSQYF. The CDR3 bases are TGTGCCAGCAGCCTTCGGGACACCTCGCAGTACTTC. V is TRBV5-6 and J is TRBJ2-7; possible D gene TRBD1, 6 bases. Between the trimmed V and J ends, which lost 4 bases and 9 bases, there was a span of 14 bases. Germline V gene lookup returns CDR1 SGHDT and CDR2 YYEEEE. This CDR3 is 12 amino acids long. Based on the CDR3 plus reference TRBV5-6 and TRBJ2-7, the full variable domain is DAGVTQSPTHLIKTRGQQVTLRCSPKSGHDTVSWYQQALGQGPQFIFQYYEEEERQRGNFPDRFSGHQFPNYSSELNVNALLLGDSALYLCASSLRDTSQYFGPGTRLTVT.